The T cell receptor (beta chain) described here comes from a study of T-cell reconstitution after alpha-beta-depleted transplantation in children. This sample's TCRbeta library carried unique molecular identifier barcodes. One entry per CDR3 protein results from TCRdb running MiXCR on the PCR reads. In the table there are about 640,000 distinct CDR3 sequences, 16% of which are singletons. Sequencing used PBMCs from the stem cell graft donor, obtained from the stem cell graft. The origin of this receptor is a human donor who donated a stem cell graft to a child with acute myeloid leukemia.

In DNA, the CDR3 is TGTGCCAGCAGTTACCGGCAGGCCCTTTCTTACACCTTC. Translated, it gives CASSYRQALSYTF. This sequence joins TRBV6-6 and TRBJ1-2; D unresolved. Looked up from germline, CDR1 is MNHNY and CDR2 is SVGAGI (reference sequence). Trimming removed 2 bases at V and 11 bases at J, with 15 bases between. This CDR3 has 13 residues.